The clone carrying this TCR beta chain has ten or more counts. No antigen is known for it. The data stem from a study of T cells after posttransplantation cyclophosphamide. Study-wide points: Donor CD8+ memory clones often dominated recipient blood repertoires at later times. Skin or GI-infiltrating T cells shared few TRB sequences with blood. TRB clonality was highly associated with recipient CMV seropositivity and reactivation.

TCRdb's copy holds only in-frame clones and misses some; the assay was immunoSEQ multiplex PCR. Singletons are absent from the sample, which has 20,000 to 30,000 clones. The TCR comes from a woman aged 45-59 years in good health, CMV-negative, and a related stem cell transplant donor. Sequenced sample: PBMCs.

The CDR3 DNA is TGCGCCAGCAGCCACTCTAGCGGGAGAGGGGATTACAATGAGCAGTTCTTC. It is translated as CASSHSSGRGDYNEQFF. The gene calls are TRBV5-1 and TRBJ2-1; 10 nucleotides line up with TRBD2. Germline CDR1 reads SGHRS; CDR2 reads YFSETQ. Germline trimming cut 4 bases from V and 4 bases from J; bases unmatched to any gene: 11. The CDR3 runs 17 residues.